This TCR beta chain was sequenced for a study of cytomegalovirus exposure and HLA in healthy donors (dated by TCRdb to the late 2010s). In the study overall: According to a later analysis, one platform produced both the roughly 130 validation repertoires and the 670 or so repertoires of the first cohort. The study combined high-throughput TCR immunosequencing, statistical association of individual TCRs with disease status, and machine learning to predict cytomegalovirus infection status. The aim of the study was to test whether cataloging public T cell receptors could identify signatures of past pathogen exposure. A separate validation cohort of roughly 110 different subjects was used in addition to the roughly 700-subject first cohort.

The library was generated by the immunoSEQ multiplex PCR assay. Per the original workflow: To diagnose cytomegalovirus status from the catalog of TCR beta chain sequences, a statistical classification framework was built. TCRdb obtained this table from immuneACCESS and retained in-frame rearrangements with V and J assigned. These tables miss some clones; where compared with another copy, unresolved V genes account for less than half of the shortfall, and the remainder is unexplained. The D gene and trimming were derived from the DNA, and the V and J assignments and clone size from that table. This sample is represented by about 250,000 clones; more than 85% of them were singletons. Approximately 12% of the sample goes to the ten largest clones. The research as a whole found: A later analysis found that TCRs clustered in the first cohort also tended to co-occur in the 120 validation repertoires, with more than 90% of cluster scores above 0. A total of around 150 TCR beta chains were listed by the study as associated with cytomegalovirus. While some public TCRs were present in many individuals, most TCR sequences turned up only very rarely across donors. Cytomegalovirus status was reported to be diagnosed by the classifier with high specificity and sensitivity in both the original and validation cohorts. A few of the identified cytomegalovirus-associated TCR beta chains were confirmed in vitro to be specific for cytomegalovirus antigens. According to the authors, the approach could potentially be generalized to other disease states and immunological phenotypes. A later analysis had no HLA typing for the validation cohort, so co-occurrence there was scored across all 110 or so repertoires.

Reading from cysteine to phenylalanine, the CDR3 counts 13 amino acids. Of all the DNA, just the CDR3 is kept, 39 bases in frame from base 1. CDR1 and CDR2 (SGHRS, YFSETQ) derive from the germline V gene. In regard to this clone: Its antigen target is currently unknown. Germline is not matched at one junction end, which may reflect a read error.

Donors formed part of the validation cohort, which comprised some 120 subjects and was distinct from the first cohort of 666 subjects. This receptor chain uses TRBV5-1 and TRBJ2-1; 13 bases in the junction line up with TRBD2. Sequencing was done on a sample of PBMCs. The clonotype originates from a man in his late teens or twenties in good health and CMV-seropositive. The CDR3 protein sequence reads: CASSLDGLAGVVF. In nucleotides, the sequence is TGCGCCAGCAGCTTGGACGGACTAGCGGGAGTCGTCTTC.